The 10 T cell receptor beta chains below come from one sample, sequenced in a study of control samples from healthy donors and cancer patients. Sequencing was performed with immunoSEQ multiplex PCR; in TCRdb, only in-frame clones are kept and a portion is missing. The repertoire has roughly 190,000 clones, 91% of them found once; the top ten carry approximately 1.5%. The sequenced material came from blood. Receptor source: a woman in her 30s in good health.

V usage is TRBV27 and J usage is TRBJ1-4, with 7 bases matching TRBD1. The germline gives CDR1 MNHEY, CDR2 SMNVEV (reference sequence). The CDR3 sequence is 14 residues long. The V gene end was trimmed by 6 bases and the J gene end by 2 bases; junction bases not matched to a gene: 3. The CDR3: CASSPTGTNEKLFF. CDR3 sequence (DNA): TGTGCCAGCAGCCCGACAGGGACTAATGAAAAACTGTTTTTT.

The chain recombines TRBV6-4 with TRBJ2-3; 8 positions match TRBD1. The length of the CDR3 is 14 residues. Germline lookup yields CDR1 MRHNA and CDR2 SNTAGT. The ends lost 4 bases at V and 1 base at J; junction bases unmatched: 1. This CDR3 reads CASSGGQGTDTQYF. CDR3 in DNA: TGTGCCAGCAGTGGGGGACAGGGCACAGATACGCAGTATTTT.

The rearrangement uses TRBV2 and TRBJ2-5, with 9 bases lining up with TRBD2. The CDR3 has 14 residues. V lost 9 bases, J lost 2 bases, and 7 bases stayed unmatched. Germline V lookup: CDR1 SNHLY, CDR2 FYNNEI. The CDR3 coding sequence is TGTGCCAGTAGCGGGAGTTCTCGGCAAGAGACCCAGTACTTC. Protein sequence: CASSGSSRQETQYF.

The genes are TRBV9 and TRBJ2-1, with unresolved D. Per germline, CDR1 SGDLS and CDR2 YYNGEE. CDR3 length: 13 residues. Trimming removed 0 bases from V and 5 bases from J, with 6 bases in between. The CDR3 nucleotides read TGTGCCAGCAGCGTAGACAGAAACAATGAGCAGTTCTTC. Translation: CASSVDRNNEQFF.

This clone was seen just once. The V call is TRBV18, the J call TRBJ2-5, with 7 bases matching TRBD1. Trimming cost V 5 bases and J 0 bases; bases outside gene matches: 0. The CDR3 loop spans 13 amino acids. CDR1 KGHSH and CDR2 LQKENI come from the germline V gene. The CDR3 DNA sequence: TGTGCCAGCTCAGGGACAGACCAAGAGACCCAGTACTTC. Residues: CASSGTDQETQYF.

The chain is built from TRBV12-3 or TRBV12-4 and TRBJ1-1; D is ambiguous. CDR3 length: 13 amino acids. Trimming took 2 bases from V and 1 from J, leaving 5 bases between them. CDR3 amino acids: CASSLTRNTEAFF. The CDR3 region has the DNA TGTGCCAGCAGTTTAACCCGGAACACTGAAGCTTTCTTT.

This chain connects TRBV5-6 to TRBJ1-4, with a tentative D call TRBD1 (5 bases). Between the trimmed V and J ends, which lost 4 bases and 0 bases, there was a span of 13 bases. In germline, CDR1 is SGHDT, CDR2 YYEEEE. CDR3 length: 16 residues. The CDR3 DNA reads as TGTGCCAGCAGCCTACCCGGGACGTCAACTAATGAAAAACTGTTTTTT. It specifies CASSLPGTSTNEKLFF.

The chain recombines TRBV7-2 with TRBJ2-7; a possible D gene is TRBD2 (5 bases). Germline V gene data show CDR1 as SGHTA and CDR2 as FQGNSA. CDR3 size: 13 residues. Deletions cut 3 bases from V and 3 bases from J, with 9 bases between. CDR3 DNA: TGTGCCAGCAGCTTCGGCGGGCTCTACGAGCAGTACTTC. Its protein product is CASSFGGLYEQYF.

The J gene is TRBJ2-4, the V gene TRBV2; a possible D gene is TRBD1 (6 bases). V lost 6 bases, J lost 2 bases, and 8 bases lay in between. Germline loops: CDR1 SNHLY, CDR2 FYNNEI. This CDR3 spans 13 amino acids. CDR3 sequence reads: CASSRGPKNIQYF. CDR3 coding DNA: TGTGCCAGCAGCAGGGGACCCAAAAACATTCAGTACTTC. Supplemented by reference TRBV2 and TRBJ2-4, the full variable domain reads EPEVTQTPSHQVTQMGQEVILRCVPISNHLYFYWYRQILGQKVEFLVSFYNNEISEKSEIFDDQFSVERPDGSNFTLKIRSTKLEDSAMYFCASSRGPKNIQYFGAGTRLSVL.

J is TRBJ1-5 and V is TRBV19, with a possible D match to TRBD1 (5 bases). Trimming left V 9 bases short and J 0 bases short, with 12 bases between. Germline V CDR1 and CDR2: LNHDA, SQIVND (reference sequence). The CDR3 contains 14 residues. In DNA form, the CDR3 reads TGTGCCAGCAAAGGACAACCTAGCAATCAGCCCCAGCATTTT. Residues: CASKGQPSNQPQHF. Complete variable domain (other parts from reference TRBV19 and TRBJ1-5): DGGITQSPKYLFRKEGQNVTLSCEQNLNHDAMYWYRQDPGQGLRLIYYSQIVNDFQKGDIAEGYSVSREKKESFPLTVTSAQKNPTAFYLCASKGQPSNQPQHFGDGTRLSIL.